These 25 T cell receptor beta chains originate from one sample sequenced in a study of long-term antiretroviral therapy in people with HIV. An immunoSEQ assay, version v3.0, was performed at survey level. Generated by immunoSEQ multiplex PCR, the TCRdb table keeps only in-frame clones and is missing some. Of 25,000 to 30,000 clones in the sample, around nine tenths were seen once. Specimen: unsorted PBMCs, collected 1.8 years after starting antiretroviral therapy. All receptors come from a woman aged 18-29 years with HIV.

This chain uses TRBV11-3 with TRBJ2-2; 8 nucleotides align to TRBD2. J was trimmed by 6 bases and V by 0 bases; bases with no gene match: 15. This CDR3 spans 19 amino acids. Germline CDR1 reads SGHNT; CDR2 reads YENEEA. The CDR3 nucleotides are TGTGCCAGCAGCTTAGACTTCTTGGGGTACGGGACTAGTGCCGGGGAGCTGTTTTTT. This sequence encodes CASSLDFLGYGTSAGELFF. Full variable domain (missing parts from reference TRBV11-3 and TRBJ2-2): EAGVVQSPRYKIIEKKQPVAFWCNPISGHNTLYWYLQNLGQGPELLIRYENEEAVDDSQLPKDRFSAERLKGVDSTLKIQPAELGDSAVYLCASSLDFLGYGTSAGELFFGEGSRLTVL.

This chain connects TRBV19 to TRBJ2-7; 7 bases are a match to TRBD2. CDR1 is LNHDA, CDR2 SQIVND, per germline (reference sequence). The junction had 6 bases not matched to a gene; V was cut back by 7 bases and J by 0 bases. This CDR3 has 14 amino acids. CDR3 protein: CASTPRGGSYEQYF. CDR3 coding DNA: TGTGCCAGTACTCCCCGCGGGGGCTCCTACGAGCAGTACTTC.

This chain links TRBV6-5 with TRBJ1-2; D unresolved. CDR1 and CDR2 (germline): MNHEY, SVGAGI. The CDR3 contains 13 residues. V shed 0 bases and J shed 4 bases, with 6 bases lying between them. The CDR3 coding sequence is TGTGCCAGCAGTTACTCCGGCATCTATGGCTACACCTTC. It specifies CASSYSGIYGYTF.

This clone came up once. CDR3 sequence reads: CASSNRDRGRNGELFF. The CDR3 bases are TGTGCCAGCAGCAACCGGGACAGGGGGCGTAACGGGGAGCTGTTTTTT. This chain links TRBV21-1 with TRBJ2-2; the table's D call, TRBD1, has no DNA check behind it. TRBV21-1 is classified as a pseudogene. There are 16 residues in the CDR3.

This chain links TRBV9 with TRBJ2-7; 9 positions agree with TRBD1. CDR1 and CDR2 (germline): SGDLS, YYNGEE. The CDR3 consists of 16 residues. J was trimmed by 5 bases and V by 3 bases; bases with no gene match: 12. In DNA, the CDR3 is TGTGCCAGCAGCGGGACTTGGACAGGGGATTCCCACGAGCAGTACTTC. It encodes CASSGTWTGDSHEQYF.

The chain couples TRBV4-3 to TRBJ1-1; D is possibly TRBD1 (6 bases). Deletions cut 4 bases from V and 3 bases from J, with 21 bases between. This CDR3 contains 17 residues. Germline V gene data show CDR1 as LGHNA and CDR2 as YSLEER. The CDR3 protein is CASSRGGGRRSDTEAFF. Written as DNA, the CDR3 is TGCGCCAGCAGCCGCGGAGGGGGGAGGAGATCCGACACTGAAGCTTTCTTT.

The genes are TRBV9 and TRBJ2-3, with D uncertain. CDR1 and CDR2 from the germline V gene are SGDLS and YYNGEE. This CDR3 has 13 residues. The V end was cut by 0 bases, the J end by 1 base, with 3 bases between. CDR3 nucleotides: TGTGCCAGCAGCGTAGAAGGCACAGATACGCAGTATTTT. Amino acid sequence: CASSVEGTDTQYF.

V gene TRBV6-5 combines with J gene TRBJ2-2; D uncertain. V was pared by 0 bases and J by 8 bases, with 10 bases between. The CDR3 spans 14 residues. Germline CDR1 reads MNHEY; CDR2 reads SVGAGI. As DNA, the CDR3 is TGTGCCAGCAGTTACTCGTCGGTAGGGGGGGAGCTGTTTTTT. Its protein product is CASSYSSVGGELFF.

This chain uses TRBV19 with TRBJ1-2, with 10 bases identical to TRBD1. V shed 1 base, J shed 7 bases, and the junction held 3 bases outside the gene matches. This CDR3 is built from 14 residues. From germline, CDR1 is LNHDA and CDR2 SQIVND (reference sequence). The chain's CDR3 is CASSIAGTGAGYTF. As DNA, the CDR3 is TGTGCCAGTAGTATAGCAGGGACAGGGGCTGGCTACACCTTC.

The chain links TRBV28 to TRBJ2-2; 15 bases match TRBD2. Germline values: CDR1 MDHEN, CDR2 SYDVKM. This CDR3 has 18 amino acids. The ends lost 4 bases at V and 5 bases at J; junction bases unmatched: 8. In DNA, the CDR3 is TGTGCCAGCAGTTGGGGACTAGCGGGAGGCGGGGGAACCGGGGAGCTGTTTTTT. This gives the protein CASSWGLAGGGGTGELFF.

The J gene is TRBJ2-1, the V gene TRBV7-2; 12 positions agree with TRBD2. The CDR3 covers 15 residues. The ends lost 3 bases at V and 10 bases at J; junction bases unmatched: 7. CDR1 is SGHTA, CDR2 FQGNSA, per germline. The CDR3 DNA sequence: TGTGCCAGCAGCTTTCTAGCGGGAGGGCCCGGCGAGCAGTTCTTC. Encoded protein: CASSFLAGGPGEQFF.

This chain links TRBV7-2 with TRBJ2-1, with 13 nucleotides matching TRBD2. The CDR3 extends over 19 amino acids. CDR1 is SGHTA, CDR2 FQGNSA, per germline. The junction had 10 bases not matched to a gene; V was cut back by 5 bases and J by 0 bases. CDR3 protein: CASSRTGTSGTSSYNEQFF. DNA of the CDR3: TGTGCCAGCAGCCGAACCGGGACTAGCGGGACCAGCTCCTACAATGAGCAGTTCTTC.

The rearrangement links TRBV6-5 to TRBJ2-7, with TRBD1 as a possible D gene (6 bases). The CDR3 has 14 amino acids. V dropped 2 bases and J dropped 0 bases, with 8 bases sitting between them. CDR1 and CDR2 (germline): MNHEY, SVGAGI. The CDR3 region is CASSYGQSSYEQYF. CDR3 sequence (DNA): TGTGCCAGCAGTTACGGACAGTCCTCCTACGAGCAGTACTTC.

The V call is TRBV9, the J call TRBJ1-1; 9 bases fit TRBD1. The V gene's germline CDR1 is SGDLS and CDR2 YYNGEE. V lost 0 bases to trimming and J lost 4 bases; unmatched junction nucleotides: 1. CDR3 length equals 14 residues. The CDR3 loop reads CASSVGQGVTEAFF. As DNA, the CDR3 is TGTGCCAGCAGCGTAGGACAGGGGGTCACTGAAGCTTTCTTT.

The CDR3 here is CASSFGTVFRANYGYTF. CDR3 DNA: TGCGCCAGCAGCTTTGGGACAGTCTTTAGAGCTAACTATGGCTACACCTTC. J is TRBJ1-2 and V is TRBV5-1; 7 bases match TRBD1. The CDR3 spans 17 residues. The V gene's germline CDR1 is SGHRS and CDR2 YFSETQ. With 2 bases clipped from V and 0 bases from J, the junction kept 10 bases outside the gene matches.

This clone was seen a few times. The chain recombines TRBV7-2 with TRBJ1-1, with 10 positions matching TRBD1. CDR1 is SGHTA and CDR2 is FQGNSA in the germline V gene. There are 14 residues in the CDR3. The junction had 4 bases not matched to a gene; V was cut back by 4 bases and J by 5 bases. The CDR3, as DNA: TGTGCCAGCAGCTCGACAGGGGGCCGGACTGAAGCTTTCTTT. It yields the protein CASSSTGGRTEAFF.

The chain joins TRBV6-1 to TRBJ2-7; 7 bases fit TRBD1. The junction had 3 bases not matched to a gene; V was cut back by 6 bases and J by 4 bases. The germline V gene encodes CDR1 MNHNS and CDR2 SASEGT. The CDR3 consists of 12 residues. The chain's CDR3 is CASSRQGYEQYF. The CDR3 DNA is TGTGCCAGCAGCCGACAGGGTTACGAGCAGTACTTC.

J is TRBJ2-2 and V is TRBV19; D is uncertain. V was trimmed by 1 base and J by 6 bases, leaving 12 bases between them. Germline assignment: CDR1 LNHDA and CDR2 SQIVND (reference sequence). The CDR3 extends over 15 amino acids. The CDR3 DNA reads TGTGCCAGTAGTATAGTCGCAGGAGTCGCCGGGGAGCTGTTTTTT. Translation gives CASSIVAGVAGELFF.

The V and J genes are TRBV27 and TRBJ2-7; 7 bases map to TRBD1. Losses at the gene ends were 6 bases for V and 7 bases for J; bases not matched to a gene: 18. The CDR3 runs to 16 residues. Per germline, CDR1 MNHEY and CDR2 SMNVEV (reference sequence). This CDR3 reads CASRVRPQGVTQEQYF. For the CDR3, the DNA is TGTGCCAGCAGAGTCAGGCCCCAGGGGGTTACGCAGGAGCAGTACTTC.

V gene TRBV19 combines with J gene TRBJ1-1; D not resolved. The V gene's germline CDR1 is LNHDA and CDR2 SQIVND (reference sequence). This CDR3 is built from 11 residues. Trimming stripped 8 bases from V and 11 bases from J, with 15 bases between. The CDR3 region is CASSKGDLAFF. DNA for the CDR3: TGTGCCAGTTCGAAGGGTGATTTGGCTTTCTTT.

This rearrangement joins TRBV7-2 to TRBJ2-1, with no clear D. The germline V and J ends were trimmed by 4 bases and 3 bases, with 10 bases remaining between them. The CDR3 spans 14 residues. Germline V gene data show CDR1 as SGHTA and CDR2 as FQGNSA. CDR3 nucleotide sequence: TGTGCCAGCAGCTCCCGGAAGGACTACAATGAGCAGTTCTTC. This encodes CASSSRKDYNEQFF.

The CDR3 spells CASSQKRTANTDTQYF. The CDR3 DNA reads as TGTGCCAGCAGCCAGAAAAGGACAGCGAACACAGATACGCAGTATTTT. The chain joins TRBV11-3 to TRBJ2-3, with a tentative D call TRBD1 (6 bases). V was cut by 5 bases and J by 2 bases, with 17 bases left in between. This CDR3 comprises 16 residues. Germline CDR1 and CDR2: SGHNT and YENEEA.

This chain links TRBV4-1 with TRBJ1-2; D is uncertain. Deletions cut 2 bases from V and 8 bases from J, with 18 bases between. The CDR3 runs 15 residues. Germline values: CDR1 MGHRA, CDR2 YSYEKL. The CDR3 protein is CASSQRANAALGYTF. The DNA for the CDR3 is TGCGCCAGCAGCCAACGGGCCAACGCTGCCCTCGGCTACACCTTC.

The chain joins TRBV4-3 to TRBJ2-3; 15 nucleotides line up with TRBD2. After removal of 2 bases from V and 2 bases from J, the junction contained 8 bases not matched to a gene. Germline CDR1 and CDR2: LGHNA and YSLEER. The CDR3 length is 19 residues. The CDR3 nucleotides are TGCGCCAGCAGCCAAACTATCGGACTAGCGGGAGGGGACACAGATACGCAGTATTTT. The encoded protein is CASSQTIGLAGGDTDTQYF.

This clone was seen just once. The rearrangement links TRBV5-4 to TRBJ2-5; 14 bases are shared with TRBD2. The junction had 6 bases not matched to a gene; V was cut back by 4 bases and J by 4 bases. CDR3 length: 16 residues. From germline, CDR1 is SGHNT and CDR2 YYREEE (reference sequence). The CDR3 DNA follows: TGTGCCAGCAGCCCAGCGGGACTAGCGGGAGCAGAGACCCAGTACTTC. Amino acid sequence: CASSPAGLAGAETQYF.